The sequence of this T cell receptor (beta chain) was determined in a study of control samples from healthy donors and cancer patients. Germline V gives CDR1 SGHRS, CDR2 YFSETQ. The V end lost 4 bases, the J end lost 1 base, and 13 bases lay between the germline ends. There are 15 residues in the CDR3. Libraries were prepared by immunoSEQ multiplex PCR; TCRdb keeps only in-frame clonotypes and omits some of them. Of approximately 85,000 clones listed, about 88% are singletons. The V gene is TRBV5-1, the J gene TRBJ2-3, with D tentatively TRBD1 or TRBD2 (5 bases each). The TCR sequence derives from an older woman in good health. The sequencing sample was made of blood. CDR3 nucleotide sequence: TGCGCCAGCAGCCTGGGGGTGGGACGCACAGATACGCAGTATTTT. The encoded protein is CASSLGVGRTDTQYF.